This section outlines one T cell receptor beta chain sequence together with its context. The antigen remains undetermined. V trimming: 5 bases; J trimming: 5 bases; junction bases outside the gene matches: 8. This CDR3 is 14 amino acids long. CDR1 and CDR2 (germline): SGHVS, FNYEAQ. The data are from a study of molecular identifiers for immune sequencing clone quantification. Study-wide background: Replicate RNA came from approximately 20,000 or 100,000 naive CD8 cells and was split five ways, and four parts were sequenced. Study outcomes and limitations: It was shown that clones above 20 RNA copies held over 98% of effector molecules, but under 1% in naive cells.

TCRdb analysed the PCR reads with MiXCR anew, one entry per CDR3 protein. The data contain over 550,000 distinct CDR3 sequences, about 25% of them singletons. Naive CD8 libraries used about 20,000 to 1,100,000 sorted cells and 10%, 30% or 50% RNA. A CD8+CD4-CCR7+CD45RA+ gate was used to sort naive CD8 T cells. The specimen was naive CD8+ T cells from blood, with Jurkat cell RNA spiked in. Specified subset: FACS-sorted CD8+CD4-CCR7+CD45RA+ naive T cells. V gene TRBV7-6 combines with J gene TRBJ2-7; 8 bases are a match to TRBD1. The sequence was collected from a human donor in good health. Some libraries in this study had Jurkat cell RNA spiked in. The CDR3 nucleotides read TGTGCCAGCAGCCCTGGACAGGGCTTGGACGAGCAGTACTTC. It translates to CASSPGQGLDEQYF.